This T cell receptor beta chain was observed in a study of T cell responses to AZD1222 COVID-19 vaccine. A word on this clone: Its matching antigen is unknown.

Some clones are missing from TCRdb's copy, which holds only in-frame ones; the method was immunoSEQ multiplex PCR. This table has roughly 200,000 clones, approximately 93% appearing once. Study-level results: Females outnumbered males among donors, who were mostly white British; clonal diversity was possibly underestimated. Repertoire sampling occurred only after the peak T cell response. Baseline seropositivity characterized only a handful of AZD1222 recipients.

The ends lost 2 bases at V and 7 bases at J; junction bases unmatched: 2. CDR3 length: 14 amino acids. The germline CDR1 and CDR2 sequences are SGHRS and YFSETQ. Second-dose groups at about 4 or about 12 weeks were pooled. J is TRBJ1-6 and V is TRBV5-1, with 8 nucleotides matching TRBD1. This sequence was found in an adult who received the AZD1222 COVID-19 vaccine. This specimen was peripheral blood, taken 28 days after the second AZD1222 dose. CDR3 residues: CASSLGDRNSPLHF. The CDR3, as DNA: TGCGCCAGCAGCTTAGGGGACAGGAATTCACCCCTCCACTTT.